These 7 T cell receptor beta chains originate from one sample sequenced in a study of CD8 T cells in Susac syndrome. It was with random hexamers that roughly 0.45 to 1 ug RNA was reverse transcribed. One entry per CDR3 protein, called by TCRdb with MiXCR from the immunoSEQ multiplex PCR reads. The sample records fewer than 200,000 distinct CDR3 sequences, roughly 95% being singletons. What was sequenced was CD8+ T cells from PBMCs. The source of these receptors is a human donor with multiple sclerosis.

The rearrangement joins TRBV18 to TRBJ2-7; 7 bases are shared with TRBD1. Germline CDR1 KGHSH, CDR2 LQKENI. This CDR3 region has 14 residues. V lost 4 bases, J lost 3 bases, and 6 bases stayed unmatched. The CDR3: CASSLRDRYYEQYF. In DNA form, the CDR3 reads TGTGCCAGCTCACTCCGGGACAGATACTACGAGCAGTACTTC.

J is TRBJ2-1 and V is TRBV29-1; no clear D. This CDR3 contains 11 residues. Trimming took 3 bases from V and 4 from J, leaving 4 bases between them. Germline CDR1 SQVTM, CDR2 ANQGSEA. The CDR3 DNA is TGCAGCGTTGACTGGTACAATGAGCAGTTCTTC. Amino acid sequence: CSVDWYNEQFF.

This chain links TRBV13 with TRBJ1-4; tentatively, D is TRBD1 (6 bases). This CDR3 is 14 amino acids long. The germline V and J ends were trimmed by 3 bases and 7 bases, with 12 bases remaining between them. Germline assignment: CDR1 PRHDT and CDR2 FYEKMQ (reference sequence). The CDR3 sequence is CASSFSRGLEKLFF. The CDR3, as DNA: TGTGCCAGCAGCTTTTCCAGGGGCCTTGAAAAACTGTTTTTT.

The gene calls are TRBV5-4 and TRBJ2-1; 7 positions agree with TRBD1. The length of the CDR3 is 14 residues. From germline, CDR1 is SGHNT and CDR2 YYREEE (reference sequence). With V trimmed by 0 bases and J by 6 bases, 3 bases remained unmatched. The CDR3 DNA reads as TGTGCCAGCAGCTTGGAAGGGACAGCCAATGAGCAGTTCTTC. Its translation: CASSLEGTANEQFF.

The J gene is TRBJ2-1, the V gene TRBV7-8, with D possibly being TRBD2 (5 bases). The CDR3 runs 10 residues. Germline V gene lookup returns CDR1 SGHVS and CDR2 FQNEAQ. Trimming removed 8 bases from V and 8 bases from J, with 7 bases in between. The CDR3 here is CASEGDEQFF. DNA of the CDR3: TGTGCCAGCGAGGGCGATGAGCAGTTCTTC.

The genes are TRBV3-1 and TRBJ2-1; D is possibly TRBD1 (5 bases). Trimming shortened V by 3 bases and J by 0 bases, and 9 bases separated the two germline ends. This CDR3 comprises 15 residues. Germline CDR1 is LGHDT and CDR2 is YNNKEL (reference sequence). The DNA for the CDR3 is TGTGCCAGCAGCCAGGGGCAGGGCTCCTACAATGAGCAGTTCTTC. This codes for CASSQGQGSYNEQFF.

The V and J genes are TRBV6-5 and TRBJ2-7; the D is unclear. Trimming pared 6 bases from V and 1 base from J, leaving 13 bases between. There are 14 residues in the CDR3. Germline CDR1 is MNHEY and CDR2 is SVGAGI. The CDR3 region is CASSYDGSSYEQYF. The CDR3 DNA follows: TGTGCCAGCAGCTACGACGGCAGTTCCTACGAGCAGTACTTC.